A selection of T cell receptor beta chains follows, all from one sample in a study of T cells after yellow fever vaccination. MiXCR, run by TCRdb on the 5' RACE reads, gives a single entry per CDR3 protein. Of over 110,000 distinct CDR3 sequences listed, roughly 8% are singletons. Sequencing was performed on CD4+ T cells sorted from PBMCs, taken 5 days after the yellow fever booster vaccination. The receptors shown here come from a man aged 25 to 40 who received the YFV17D yellow fever vaccine. The CDR3 runs from the conserved cysteine through the conserved F or W. A D gene is named only where the DNA matches it firmly. A row's size may be missing; if present it is once, few, many or a size class.

D gene	V gene	clone size	J gene	CDR3 protein	CDR3 DNA
TRBD1	TRBV18	many	TRBJ1-6	CASSRDRSYNSPLHF	TGTGCCAGCTCCCGGGACAGGAGCTATAATTCACCCCTCCACTTT
.	TRBV7-2	many	TRBJ2-1	CASSLLGPISSYNEQFF	TGTGCCAGCAGCTTACTGGGCCCTATCTCCTCCTACAATGAGCAGTTCTTC
.	TRBV29-1	many	TRBJ2-1	CSAGLTEQFF	TGCAGCGCGGGGTTGACTGAGCAGTTCTTC
TRBD2	TRBV19	.	TRBJ2-1	CASSASGLTYNEQFF	TGTGCCTCCTCAGCTAGCGGACTAACCTACAATGAGCAGTTCTTC
TRBD2	TRBV3-1	many	TRBJ2-1	CASSGLAGVEQFF	TGTGCCAGCAGCGGACTAGCGGGAGTCGAGCAGTTCTTC
TRBD1	TRBV28	many	TRBJ2-5	CASSFRDSPRETQYF	TGTGCCAGCAGTTTCCGGGACAGCCCCCGTGAGACCCAGTACTTC
.	TRBV5-1	many	TRBJ1-5	CASSLEGTANQPQHF	TGCGCCAGCAGCTTGGAAGGTACAGCTAATCAGCCCCAGCATTTT
TRBD2	TRBV20-1	many	TRBJ2-5	CSARDGRRKETQYF	TGCAGTGCTAGAGACGGGAGGAGAAAAGAGACCCAGTACTTC
.	TRBV12-3/TRBV12-4	.	TRBJ2-7	CASSKDNLREYF	TGTGCCAGCAGTAAGGACAACCTCCGAGAGTACTTC
TRBD2	TRBV20-1	few	TRBJ2-7	CSASPWTSGREAQYF	TGCAGTGCTAGCCCCTGGACTAGCGGGAGGGAAGCGCAGTACTTC
TRBD2	TRBV9	many	TRBJ2-1	CASRPAAGASYNEQFF	TGTGCCAGCAGACCTGCGGCGGGAGCCTCCTACAATGAGCAGTTCTTC
.	TRBV12-3/TRBV12-4	many	TRBJ1-2	CASSLGQGRSHGYTF	TGTGCCAGCTCCCTAGGGCAGGGGCGCAGCCATGGCTACACCTTC
TRBD2	TRBV20-1	few	TRBJ2-2	CSASPGTSGRAGTGELFF	TGCAGTGCTAGTCCGGGGACTAGCGGGAGGGCCGGTACCGGGGAGCTGTTTTTT
TRBD1	TRBV20-1	many	TRBJ1-6	CSARDGAKTGANSPLHF	TGCAGTGCTAGAGATGGAGCGAAGACAGGGGCTAATTCACCCCTCCACTTT
TRBD2	TRBV20-1	many	TRBJ2-5	CSAPKAGEETQYF	TGCAGTGCCCCAAAAGCGGGAGAAGAGACCCAGTACTTC
.	TRBV7-9	many	TRBJ1-6	CASSRNNSPLHF	TGTGCCAGCAGCCGGAATAATTCACCCCTCCACTTT
TRBD2	TRBV5-1	many	TRBJ2-1	CASSLGELAIYNEQFF	TGCGCCAGCAGCTTGGGGGAACTAGCGATCTACAATGAGCAGTTCTTC
TRBD2	TRBV2	.	TRBJ2-5	CAFCLLGRLAGPPGTQYF	TGTGCCTTCTGCCTTCTGGGCCGACTAGCGGGGCCCCCAGGGACCCAGTACTTC
.	TRBV12-3/TRBV12-4	many	TRBJ2-7	CASLGGGHPYEQYF	TGTGCCAGCCTCGGGGGCGGACACCCATACGAGCAGTACTTC
.	TRBV9	many	TRBJ1-4	CASSAQWGTNEKLFF	TGTGCCAGCAGCGCCCAATGGGGGACTAATGAAAAACTGTTTTTT